What follows are 26 T cell receptor beta chains derived from one specimen sequenced in a study of cytomegalovirus exposure and HLA in healthy donors. The PCR had 60 Vbeta and 13 Jbeta primers. Assay: immunoSEQ multiplex PCR; the TCRdb copy retains only in-frame clones and omits some. The table includes 190,000 or so clones, under 85% detected once. The sample taken for sequencing was PBMCs. The receptors originated from a woman aged 45 to 65 in good health and CMV-seropositive.

V is TRBV7-8 and J is TRBJ2-7, with a tentative D call TRBD1 (7 bases). The CDR3 contains 16 residues. Germline values: CDR1 SGHVS, CDR2 FQNEAQ. V dropped 0 bases and J dropped 3 bases, with 15 bases sitting between them. The CDR3 region is CASSLAVSGGFYEQYF. The CDR3, as DNA: TGTGCCAGCAGCTTAGCGGTCTCAGGGGGGTTCTACGAGCAGTACTTC.

A single count supports this clone. The chain combines TRBV6-5 with TRBJ1-3; no clear D. The germline gives CDR1 MNHEY, CDR2 SVGAGI. This CDR3 is built from 14 residues. V was shortened by 2 bases and J by 0 bases, with 5 bases between the two germline ends. The CDR3 spells CASSYDNSGNTIYF. DNA of the CDR3: TGTGCCAGCAGTTACGACAACTCTGGAAACACCATATATTTT.

The chain carries TRBV6-1 and TRBJ2-3, with 11 bases aligning to TRBD2. CDR1 and CDR2 from the germline V gene are MNHNS and SASEGT. V trimming: 4 bases; J trimming: 1 base; junction bases outside the gene matches: 4. CDR3 size: 16 residues. Written as DNA, the CDR3 is TGTGCCAGCAGTGGACTAGCGGGGTACCGCACAGATACGCAGTATTTT. Its protein product is CASSGLAGYRTDTQYF.

V usage is TRBV14 and J usage is TRBJ1-6; perhaps TRBD1 as D (5 bases). The CDR3 sequence is 16 residues long. V was shortened by 3 bases and J by 13 bases, with 22 bases between the two germline ends. The germline gives CDR1 SGHDN, CDR2 FVKESK. The CDR3 DNA reads as TGTGCCAGCAGCCATCGTGGGGCTTCCCCTACCGTCCCCCTCCACTTT. Protein: CASSHRGASPTVPLHF. The entire variable domain, with the rest obtained from reference TRBV14 and TRBJ1-6, is as follows: EAGVTQFPSHSVIEKGQTVTLRCDPISGHDNLYWYRRVMGKEIKFLLHFVKESKQDESGMPNNRFLAERTGGTYSTLKVQPAELEDSGVYFCASSHRGASPTVPLHFGNGTRLTVT.

This chain connects TRBV4-1 to TRBJ1-6, with D uncertain. This CDR3 contains 15 residues. The V end was cut by 3 bases, the J end by 5 bases, with 11 bases between. Germline V lookup: CDR1 MGHRA, CDR2 YSYEKL. For the CDR3, the DNA is TGCGCCAGCAGCCAGAACAGTAAGAATAATTCACCCCTCCACTTT. It codes for CASSQNSKNNSPLHF.

The V gene is TRBV10-3, the J gene TRBJ2-7; perhaps TRBD2 as D (6 bases). Germline-derived CDR1 and CDR2 are ENHRY and SYGVKD. The CDR3 has 14 amino acids. Trimming shortened V by 4 bases and J by 5 bases, and 15 bases separated the two germline ends. CDR3 protein: CAISVSGEVHEQYF. CDR3 nucleotides: TGTGCCATCAGTGTCTCGGGGGAGGTCCACGAGCAGTACTTC.

This chain joins TRBV2 and TRBJ2-7, with TRBD1 matching 8 bases. The CDR3 loop spans 13 amino acids. In germline, CDR1 is SNHLY, CDR2 FYNNEI. V was clipped by 7 bases and J by 6 bases; unmatched bases: 8. The CDR3 sequence: CASNGQGTGEQYF. The CDR3 region has the DNA TGTGCCAGCAACGGACAGGGTACGGGCGAGCAGTACTTC.

The chain joins TRBV25-1 to TRBJ1-2; 9 positions match TRBD1. There are 13 residues in the CDR3. With 8 bases clipped from V and 4 bases from J, the junction kept 5 bases outside the gene matches. Per germline, CDR1 MGHDK and CDR2 SYGVNS. CDR3 bases: TGTGCCAGCTTGGGACAGGGCATCTATGGCTACACCTTC. Protein sequence: CASLGQGIYGYTF.

The CDR3 here is CASSYSGLVGELFF. CDR3 coding DNA: TGTGCCAGCAGCTATTCGGGACTTGTCGGGGAGCTGTTTTTT. V and J are TRBV11-3 and TRBJ2-2, with D possibly being TRBD2 (6 bases). CDR1 SGHNT and CDR2 YENEEA come from the germline V gene. The germline V and J ends were trimmed by 4 bases and 7 bases, with 13 bases remaining between them. This CDR3 region has 14 residues.

This clone came up once. The V gene is TRBV5-1, the J gene TRBJ1-6, with a tentative D call TRBD1 (5 bases). The CDR3 totals 14 residues. Germline loops: CDR1 SGHRS, CDR2 YFSETQ. V was shortened by 7 bases and J by 8 bases, with 16 bases between the two germline ends. In nucleotides, the CDR3 is TGCGCCAGCGCCCTCAGGGCGCAGGATTCACCCCTCCACTTT. This encodes CASALRAQDSPLHF.

A word on this clone: At the DNA level, this CDR3 is encoded by other sequences in the same sample as well. The gene calls are TRBV9 and TRBJ2-1; 15 nucleotides line up with TRBD2. The junction had 14 bases not matched to a gene; V was cut back by 0 bases and J by 7 bases. This CDR3 has 20 amino acids. Germline lookup yields CDR1 SGDLS and CDR2 YYNGEE. This chain's CDR3 is CASSVAGLAGGDRTANEQFF. CDR3 nucleotide sequence: TGTGCCAGCAGCGTAGCAGGACTAGCGGGGGGGGACCGAACCGCGAATGAGCAGTTCTTC.

The gene calls are TRBV5-1 and TRBJ2-3; 7 bases line up with TRBD1. The V segment lost 5 bases and the J segment 4 bases; nucleotides outside the gene matches: 1. The CDR3 is 12 residues long. Germline V gene sequence: CDR1 SGHRS, CDR2 YFSETQ. The CDR3 nucleotides read TGCGCCAGCAGGACAGGGCCAGATACGCAGTATTTT. Amino acids: CASRTGPDTQYF.

The rearrangement joins TRBV7-3 to TRBJ2-1; 8 bases match TRBD2. CDR3 size: 13 residues. The trim removed 5 bases at V and 9 bases at J, leaving 6 bases unmatched. Germline CDR1 is SGHTA and CDR2 is FQGTGA. CDR3: CASSRGLEGEQFF. Here the CDR3 DNA reads TGTGCCAGCAGCCGGGGACTAGAGGGTGAGCAGTTCTTC.

This clone was seen a single time. CDR3 sequence reads: CASSKGQTQTQYF. The CDR3 DNA reads as TGCGCCAGCAGCAAGGGACAAACGCAGACCCAGTACTTC. This rearrangement joins TRBV5-1 to TRBJ2-5, with D possibly TRBD1 on 6 matching bases. Germline V gene lookup returns CDR1 SGHRS and CDR2 YFSETQ. Trimming pared 4 bases from V and 6 bases from J, leaving 13 bases between. The CDR3 length is 13 residues.

V usage is TRBV19 and J usage is TRBJ1-1, with a tentative D call TRBD1 (6 bases). In germline, CDR1 is LNHDA, CDR2 SQIVND (reference sequence). The CDR3 extends over 13 amino acids. Trimming shortened V by 3 bases and J by 2 bases, and 7 bases separated the two germline ends. The CDR3 DNA is TGTGCCAGTAGTATGGGACACAACACTGAAGCTTTCTTT. Its translation is CASSMGHNTEAFF.

Here the CDR3 reads CASSLDRGSGTNEKLFF. Here the CDR3 DNA reads TGTGCCAGCAGCTTGGACAGGGGTTCGGGAACTAATGAAAAACTGTTTTTT. The chain is built from TRBV13 and TRBJ1-4; 9 bases line up with TRBD1. V was clipped by 3 bases and J by 1 base; unmatched bases: 6. CDR3 length: 17 residues. The V gene's germline CDR1 is PRHDT and CDR2 FYEKMQ (reference sequence). The full variable domain, with the rest looked up from reference TRBV13 and TRBJ1-4, is AAGVIQSPRHLIKEKRETATLKCYPIPRHDTVYWYQQGPGQDPQFLISFYEKMQSDKGSIPDRFSAQQFSDYHSELNMSSLELGDSALYFCASSLDRGSGTNEKLFFGSGTQLSVL.

V is TRBV6-1 and J is TRBJ1-5; D ambiguous. With 6 bases removed from V and 2 bases from J, the gap between germline ends came to 14 bases. CDR1 MNHNS and CDR2 SASEGT come from the germline V gene. The CDR3 consists of 15 residues. The CDR3 spells CASRKHREGNQPQHF. The DNA for the CDR3 is TGTGCCAGCAGAAAACACCGGGAGGGCAATCAGCCCCAGCATTTT.

The chain couples TRBV7-9 to TRBJ2-3; 9 positions match TRBD2. CDR1 SEHNR and CDR2 FQNEAQ come from the germline V gene (reference sequence). This CDR3 has 18 amino acids. Germline trimming cut 2 bases from V and 3 bases from J; bases unmatched to any gene: 12. In nucleotides, the CDR3 is TGTGCCAGCAGCTTAAGGATGGCGGGGGGGCCGTTAACAGATACGCAGTATTTT. Protein product: CASSLRMAGGPLTDTQYF.

The table lists this clone with a few counts. The V gene is TRBV7-2, the J gene TRBJ2-1; tentatively, D is TRBD2 (5 bases). The CDR3 sequence is 14 residues long. Trimming stripped 5 bases from V and 8 bases from J, with 16 bases between. Per the germline V gene, CDR1 is SGHTA and CDR2 is FQGNSA. As DNA, the CDR3 is TGTGCCAGCAGCCTTAGGGTCGGAGGCGATGAGCAGTTCTTC. Its translation is CASSLRVGGDEQFF. The full variable domain, in which reference TRBV7-2 and TRBJ2-1 provide the parts outside the CDR3, is GAGVSQSPSNKVTEKGKDVELRCDPISGHTALYWYRQSLGQGLEFLIYFQGNSAPDKSGLPSDRFSAERTGGSVSTLTIQRTQQEDSAVYLCASSLRVGGDEQFFGPGTRLTVL.

The chain recombines TRBV7-8 with TRBJ2-1; 9 bases align to TRBD2. The CDR3 covers 15 residues. V gave up 1 base and J gave up 4 bases; unmatched junction bases: 2. Germline values: CDR1 SGHVS, CDR2 FQNEAQ. The CDR3 reads CASSLVAGGYNEQFF. The CDR3 DNA reads as TGTGCCAGCAGCTTAGTGGCGGGGGGGTACAATGAGCAGTTCTTC.

The J gene is TRBJ1-4, the V gene TRBV9; 8 bases are a match to TRBD1. The V gene's germline CDR1 is SGDLS and CDR2 YYNGEE. The V gene end was trimmed by 5 bases and the J gene end by 8 bases; junction bases not matched to a gene: 8. CDR3 size: 14 residues. The CDR3 DNA reads TGTGCCAGCAGTCCAACAGGGGGAGGCGAAAAACTGTTTTTT. Its protein product is CASSPTGGGEKLFF.

The CDR3 region has the DNA TGTGCCAGCAGTTTTAACGGGCCCGACGGGAGTGAAGCTTTCTTT. This sequence encodes CASSFNGPDGSEAFF. The chain recombines TRBV6-5 with TRBJ1-1, with no clear D. CDR1 and CDR2 from the germline V gene are MNHEY and SVGAGI. V was shortened by 4 bases and J by 7 bases, with 19 bases between the two germline ends. The CDR3 has 15 residues.

J is TRBJ1-5 and V is TRBV6-6; the D gene is possibly TRBD1 (6 bases). This CDR3 spans 13 amino acids. Between the trimmed V and J ends, which lost 5 bases and 4 bases, there was a span of 9 bases. Germline V CDR1 and CDR2: MNHNY, SVGAGI (reference sequence). The CDR3 reads CASSLGQNQPQHF. CDR3 in DNA: TGTGCCAGCAGTCTCGGACAGAATCAGCCCCAGCATTTT.

This rearrangement joins TRBV9 to TRBJ2-3, with TRBD1 identical over 7 bases. The J segment lost 5 bases and the V segment lost 3 bases, leaving 12 bases of the junction unmatched. The CDR3 length is 16 residues. Germline V gene sequence: CDR1 SGDLS, CDR2 YYNGEE. CDR3 in DNA: TGTGCCAGCAGCGGAAGACAGGGCCCGAGTGTAGATACGCAGTATTTT. It encodes CASSGRQGPSVDTQYF. The variable domain in full, completed from reference TRBV9 and TRBJ2-3, reads DSGVTQTPKHLITATGQRVTLRCSPRSGDLSVYWYQQSLDQGLQFLIQYYNGEERAKGNILERFSAQQFPDLHSELNLSSLELGDSALYFCASSGRQGPSVDTQYFGPGTRLTVL.

V is TRBV28 and J is TRBJ1-4; 11 nucleotides agree with TRBD1. V lost 0 bases to trimming and J lost 8 bases; unmatched junction nucleotides: 2. The CDR3 contains 15 residues. Germline CDR1 MDHEN, CDR2 SYDVKM. In DNA, the CDR3 is TGTGCCAGCAGTTTATGGGGGACAGGGGGAGAAAAACTGTTTTTT. Protein product: CASSLWGTGGEKLFF.

This rearrangement joins TRBV20-1 to TRBJ2-3; no clear D. This CDR3 has 11 amino acids. V was trimmed by 5 bases and J by 3 bases, leaving 6 bases between them. CDR1 and CDR2 (germline): DFQATT, SNEGSKA (reference sequence). The DNA of the CDR3 is TGCAGTGCTCCCGTAACAGATACGCAGTATTTT. Encoded protein: CSAPVTDTQYF.